Listed below are T cell receptor beta chains from one sample, sequenced in a study of graft-versus-host responses after intestinal transplantation. The data were produced by immunoSEQ multiplex PCR, yet TCRdb's version contains in-frame clones alone and is incomplete. The sample has 40,000 to 55,000 clones; roughly nine tenths are singletons. No antigen is known for these receptors. The sample consisted of unstimulated CD4+ T cells sorted from spleen or lymph node cells, taken before transplant. Receptors were obtained from a human donor who was the organ donor for an intestinal transplant. Each CDR3 is given with its conserved first and last residue. The D gene is left open where the match is weak. The size of a clone is reported for some rows only, either as once, few or many, or as a class for expanded clones.

TGCGCCAGCAGCCCCGACAGGGTTGGGGAAAAACTGTTTTTT | CASSPDRVGEKLFF | TRBD1 | NA | TRBJ1-4 | TRBV5-1
TGTGCCAGCTCACCCACGGGACAGGGGGCCGTAGATACGCAGTATTTT | CASSPTGQGAVDTQYF | TRBD1 | once | TRBJ2-3 | TRBV18
TGTGCCAGCAGATCTGACAGATGGGGATCTGGAAACACCATATATTTT | CASRSDRWGSGNTIYF | NA | NA | TRBJ1-3 | TRBV7-9
TGTGCCAGCAGCTTCACCGGGACAGCCTACGAGCAGTACTTC | CASSFTGTAYEQYF | TRBD1 | NA | TRBJ2-7 | TRBV7-2
TGTGCCAGTAGACCTATTCCACGACTAGCCGATGAGCAGTTCTTC | CASRPIPRLADEQFF | TRBD2 | NA | TRBJ2-1 | TRBV19
TGTGCCAGCAGTTTAGGGGGCAGCAATCAGCCCCAGCATTTT | CASSLGGSNQPQHF | NA | NA | TRBJ1-5 | TRBV28
TGCGCCAGCAGCTCTGGCGGGACAGGGGTCCACGAGCAGTACTTC | CASSSGGTGVHEQYF | TRBD1 | NA | TRBJ2-7 | TRBV5-1
TGTGCCAGCAGTCGGGACTGGCCCTCCTACAATGAGCAGTTCTTC | CASSRDWPSYNEQFF | NA | NA | TRBJ2-1 | TRBV7-2
TGTGCCAGCAGCGTAGTTCCAGCGGGAAACGAGCAGTTCTTC | CASSVVPAGNEQFF | TRBD2 | NA | TRBJ2-1 | TRBV9
TGTGCCAGCAGTTATGCGGAGGGCCTCGGCAAAAACATTCAGTACTTC | CASSYAEGLGKNIQYF | NA | NA | TRBJ2-4 | TRBV28
TGTGCCAGCAGCTTTAAGGGGGAGGGGCCGAACACTGAAGCTTTCTTT | CASSFKGEGPNTEAFF | NA | NA | TRBJ1-1 | TRBV11-3
TGTGCCAGCAGCTCGACAGGGGGGGCAGATACGCAGTATTTT | CASSSTGGADTQYF | TRBD1 | NA | TRBJ2-3 | TRBV5-4
TGTGCCAGCATTAATAACCGGGACAGGGGGTCAGATACGCAGTATTTT | CASINNRDRGSDTQYF | TRBD1 | NA | TRBJ2-3 | TRBV28
TGTGCCAGTAGTTCGGCGGGGAGCTCCTACAATGAGCAGTTCTTC | CASSSAGSSYNEQFF | NA | NA | TRBJ2-1 | TRBV19
TGCGCCAGCAGCCAAGATATACTGGGACAGGGGGCTGCTAGCAATCAGCCCCAGCATTTT | CASSQDILGQGAASNQPQHF | TRBD1 | NA | TRBJ1-5 | TRBV4-3
TGTGCCAGCAGCCCCCGACTAGCGAGAGGGGGCACAGATACGCAGTATTTT | CASSPRLARGGTDTQYF | TRBD2 | NA | TRBJ2-3 | TRBV4-2
TGCGCCAGCGCCACACCTAGCGGGAGCTTCAATGAGCAGTTCTTC | CASATPSGSFNEQFF | TRBD2 | NA | TRBJ2-1 | TRBV5-1
TGTGCCAGCAGCTCTAGCGGGAGTGGGAATGAGCAGTTCTTC | CASSSSGSGNEQFF | TRBD2 | NA | TRBJ2-1 | TRBV5-4
TGTGCCAGCAGGGGTTACAGGGGTACTGAAGCTTTCTTT | CASRGYRGTEAFF | TRBD1 | NA | TRBJ1-1 | TRBV2
TGTGCCAGCAGTTACTCGAGCAGGGTTCAGCCCCAGCATTTT | CASSYSSRVQPQHF | NA | NA | TRBJ1-5 | TRBV6-5
TGTGCCAGCAGCTTGGTGGAGGCAGATACGCAGTATTTT | CASSLVEADTQYF | NA | NA | TRBJ2-3 | TRBV5-6
TGCGCCAGTCTCAGGTCTAGCGGGACAGATACGCAGTATTTT | CASLRSSGTDTQYF | TRBD2 | NA | TRBJ2-3 | TRBV5-1
TGTGCCAGTAGTACCCGGGACAGGGTCAATCAGCCCCAGCATTTT | CASSTRDRVNQPQHF | TRBD1 | NA | TRBJ1-5 | TRBV19
TGTGCCAGCAGTTTCCGACTAGGCCCCTACGAGCAGTACTTC | CASSFRLGPYEQYF | NA | NA | TRBJ2-7 | TRBV28
TGTGCCAGCCGGGGTGACCCCTCCTACGAGCAGTACTTC | CASRGDPSYEQYF | NA | NA | TRBJ2-7 | TRBV28
TGTGCAAGTCGCTTAACATCAGTAGCGGCCACAGATACGCAGTATTTT | CASRLTSVAATDTQYF | NA | NA | TRBJ2-3 | TRBV12-2
TGTGCCAGCACGTATCGGGACAGGGTCTACGAGCAGTACTTC | CASTYRDRVYEQYF | TRBD1 | NA | TRBJ2-7 | TRBV28
TGTGCCTGGGTACACGGGAACTATGGCTACACCTTC | CAWVHGNYGYTF | NA | NA | TRBJ1-2 | TRBV30
TGTGCCAGCAGCCCGGGACAGGGGGCCTACGAGCAGTACTTC | CASSPGQGAYEQYF | TRBD1 | NA | TRBJ2-7 | TRBV7-9
TGTGCCTGGAGTCATGGTGGGGCGGCTGGCTACACCTTC | CAWSHGGAAGYTF | NA | NA | TRBJ1-2 | TRBV30
TGTGCCAGCAGCTTGTCTGTCGAGCAGTACTTC | CASSLSVEQYF | NA | NA | TRBJ2-7 | TRBV7-2
TGTGCCTCCGGACTGTCGAGGAGTGAGCAGTTCTTC | CASGLSRSEQFF | NA | NA | TRBJ2-1 | TRBV30
TGTGCCAGCAGCCCCCGTGCGGGCTCCTACGAGCAGTACTTC | CASSPRAGSYEQYF | NA | once | TRBJ2-7 | TRBV6-5
TGTGCCAGTAGTATAGGGCGACAGACAAACAATGAGCAGTTCTTC | CASSIGRQTNNEQFF | NA | NA | TRBJ2-1 | TRBV19
TGTGCCAGCAGCCCGGGACTAGCGCGCTACGAGCAGTACTTC | CASSPGLARYEQYF | TRBD2 | NA | TRBJ2-7 | TRBV28
TGTGCCAGCAGACTAGACAGGGCGTTCTACAATGAGCAGTTCTTC | CASRLDRAFYNEQFF | TRBD1 | NA | TRBJ2-1 | TRBV6-1
TGTGCCAGCAGTGAAGGGGGGGGTCCCGGGCAGCCCCAGCATTTT | CASSEGGGPGQPQHF | NA | NA | TRBJ1-5 | TRBV25-1
TGTGCCAGCAGCTTAGTAACTATACAGGATGAGCAGTTCTTC | CASSLVTIQDEQFF | NA | NA | TRBJ2-1 | TRBV7-2
TGTGCCAGCTCACCACCGAGTAGATCGAACACCGGGGAGCTGTTTTTT | CASSPPSRSNTGELFF | NA | NA | TRBJ2-2 | TRBV18
TGCGCCAGCAGCTTGAGTAGCGCCACAGATACGCAGTATTTT | CASSLSSATDTQYF | NA | NA | TRBJ2-3 | TRBV5-1
TGTGCCAGCAGTTCTCTCTCCCTTTCTTCCTACGAGCAGTACTTC | CASSSLSLSSYEQYF | NA | NA | TRBJ2-7 | TRBV6-5